A single sample gave rise to the 21 T cell receptor beta chains below, sequenced in a study of T cell repertoires in cytomegalovirus infection. One entry per CDR3 protein results from TCRdb running MiXCR on the reads. The sample lists some 270,000 distinct CDR3 sequences, approximately 15% occurring once. The sample was CD8+ T cells from PBMCs. Receptors were obtained from a human donor in good health (CMV status not recorded). Some clones in this sample may be carry-over from other donors' samples.

This clonotype was observed a few times. V is TRBV7-9 and J is TRBJ1-5; the match to TRBD1 covers 8 bases. The CDR3 sequence is 14 residues long. In germline, CDR1 is SEHNR, CDR2 FQNEAQ (reference sequence). V shed 5 bases and J 2 bases; nucleotides not matched to a gene: 2. The CDR3 DNA sequence: TGTGCCAGCAGCCAGGGGGCAGGCAATCAGCCCCAGCATTTT. Amino acid sequence: CASSQGAGNQPQHF.

In its sample, this clonotype was seen a few times. The chain couples TRBV7-9 to TRBJ2-3; 7 bases align to TRBD2. Germline-derived CDR1 and CDR2 are SEHNR and FQNEAQ (reference sequence). After removal of 5 bases from V and 4 bases from J, the junction contained 12 bases not matched to a gene. This CDR3 has 16 residues. This chain's CDR3 is CASSAEGLIGPDTQYF. CDR3 nucleotides: TGTGCCAGCAGCGCGGAGGGACTAATCGGACCAGATACGCAGTATTTT.

The table lists this clonotype with many counts. This chain connects TRBV27 to TRBJ1-2; tentative D call: TRBD1 (6 bases). Trimming stripped 4 bases from V and 4 bases from J, with 10 bases between. Germline assignment: CDR1 MNHEY and CDR2 SMNVEV (reference sequence). The CDR3 length is 13 residues. CDR3 amino acids: CASSSGRGYGYTF. The DNA of the CDR3 is TGTGCCAGCAGTTCCGGCAGGGGCTATGGCTACACCTTC.

The J gene is TRBJ2-7, the V gene TRBV6-1; 9 positions match TRBD1. Germline CDR1 and CDR2: MNHNS and SASEGT. V trimming: 0 bases; J trimming: 4 bases; junction bases outside the gene matches: 4. The length of the CDR3 is 15 residues. In DNA, the CDR3 is TGTGCCAGCAGTGAAGCGGGGGACAGGGTGTACGAGCAGTACTTC. This codes for CASSEAGDRVYEQYF.

This chain connects TRBV6-2 or TRBV6-3 to TRBJ1-5; possible D gene TRBD1, 6 bases. The V and J ends lost 5 bases and 7 bases respectively, with 15 bases between them. Germline CDR1 reads MNHEY; CDR2 reads SVGEGT. The CDR3 is 14 amino acids. The CDR3 bases are TGTGCCAGCAGTCCGACAGGTGTTAAACAGCCCCAGCATTTT. Protein: CASSPTGVKQPQHF.

This clonotype was found many times. This chain connects TRBV7-8 to TRBJ2-7; the match to TRBD2 covers 8 bases. This CDR3 is 15 amino acids long. Trimming cost V 3 bases and J 3 bases; bases outside gene matches: 7. Germline loops: CDR1 SGHVS, CDR2 FQNEAQ. The DNA of the CDR3 is TGTGCCAGCAGCTTTTCAGCGGGGGTACTCTACGAGCAGTACTTC. Amino acids: CASSFSAGVLYEQYF.

This clonotype has at least ten counts. The chain carries TRBV7-8 and TRBJ2-3; the D is unclear. From germline, CDR1 is SGHVS and CDR2 FQNEAQ. This CDR3 comprises 17 residues. The V and J ends lost 5 bases and 7 bases respectively, with 25 bases between them. The CDR3 loop reads CASSLPLASVPLNTQYF. CDR3 DNA: TGTGCCAGCAGCCTCCCGTTGGCGTCAGTCCCTTTGAATACGCAGTATTTT. Complete variable domain (other parts from reference TRBV7-8 and TRBJ2-3): GAGVSQSPRYKVAKRGQDVALRCDPISGHVSLFWYQQALGQGPEFLTYFQNEAQLDKSGLPSDRFFAERPEGSVSTLKIQRTQQEDSAVYLCASSLPLASVPLNTQYFGPGTRLTVL.

This clonotype occurred a few times. The chain employs TRBV24-1 and TRBJ1-1; 10 nucleotides match TRBD1. Losses at the gene ends were 4 bases for V and 4 bases for J; bases not matched to a gene: 5. The germline V gene has CDR1 KGHDR and CDR2 SFDVKD. This CDR3 comprises 15 residues. CDR3 in DNA: TGTGCCACCAGTGACGCCGGGACAGGGGCCACTGAAGCTTTCTTT. It translates to CATSDAGTGATEAFF.

In this sample, this clonotype turned up a few times. The chain links TRBV9 to TRBJ1-3; TRBD1 aligns across 11 bases. This CDR3 has 15 amino acids. V lost 7 bases and J lost 2; bases outside the gene matches: 5. Germline CDR1 is SGDLS and CDR2 is YYNGEE. In nucleotides, the CDR3 is TGTGCCAGCGGGACAGGGGGAGATACTGGAAACACCATATATTTT. It encodes CASGTGGDTGNTIYF.

The chain joins TRBV6-6 to TRBJ2-2; D gene ambiguous. Trimming took off 5 bases at V and 12 bases at J, with 13 bases between the two ends. The length of the CDR3 is 12 residues. Germline V lookup: CDR1 MNHNY, CDR2 SVGAGI (reference sequence). For the CDR3, the DNA is TGTGCCAGCAGTCCCCACCTACGGCAGCTGTTTTTT. It is translated as CASSPHLRQLFF.

CDR3: CASSQERSAQPQHF. The CDR3 DNA is TGCGCCAGCAGCCAAGAAAGGTCGGCGCAGCCCCAGCATTTT. V gene TRBV4-1 combines with J gene TRBJ1-5; D not resolved. Between the trimmed V and J ends, which lost 0 bases and 7 bases, there was a span of 10 bases. Germline lookup yields CDR1 MGHRA and CDR2 YSYEKL. CDR3 length: 14 residues.

With regard to this clonotype: This may come from a read error, since a much larger clone is one base off. The V call is TRBV7-6, the J call TRBJ1-2, with D unclear. The CDR3 totals 15 residues. V dropped 3 bases and J dropped 2 bases, with 13 bases sitting between them. Germline-derived CDR1 and CDR2 are SGHVS and FNYEAQ. The CDR3 DNA sequence: TGTGCCAGCAGCTTGGAGCAGGACCTGAACTATGGCTACACCTTC. Translating gives CASSLEQDLNYGYTF.

This clonotype has more than one count but fewer than ten. The chain is built from TRBV4-1 and TRBJ1-1; 9 positions match TRBD1. Germline V CDR1 and CDR2: MGHRA, YSYEKL. CDR3 length: 16 amino acids. The J segment lost 3 bases and the V segment lost 4 bases, leaving 9 bases of the junction unmatched. This CDR3 is CASSRPGQGIHTEAFF. DNA of the CDR3: TGCGCCAGCAGCCGACCAGGACAGGGGATTCACACTGAAGCTTTCTTT.

This chain links TRBV2 with TRBJ1-2; 7 bases line up with TRBD1. The CDR3 runs 13 residues. V lost 8 bases and J lost 1; bases outside the gene matches: 4. Germline CDR1 reads SNHLY; CDR2 reads FYNNEI. CDR3 in amino acids: CASGGDSNYGYTF. CDR3 nucleotides: TGTGCCAGCGGGGGGGACAGTAACTATGGCTACACCTTC.

This clonotype was detected only a few times. V is TRBV12-3 or TRBV12-4 and J is TRBJ2-2; D is perhaps TRBD2 (5 bases). The V end was cut by 0 bases, the J end by 0 bases, with 11 bases between. The CDR3 spans 17 residues. CDR3 region: CASSLAPRESNTGELFF. CDR3 bases: TGTGCCAGCAGTTTAGCGCCGAGGGAATCGAACACCGGGGAGCTGTTTTTT.

Details on this clonotype: Because it lacks the conserved phenylalanine or tryptophan at the end, this CDR3 is likely a read error. This chain connects TRBV28 to TRBJ2-1; D is undetermined. The V gene's germline CDR1 is MDHEN and CDR2 SYDVKM. CDR3 length equals 11 residues. Trimming cost V 8 bases and J 9 bases, with 11 bases left between them. Here the CDR3 reads CASQVRSEQFL. CDR3 bases: TGTGCCAGCCAAGTCCGGAGTGAGCAGTTCCTC.

At least ten counts were recorded for this clonotype. The chain combines TRBV7-6 with TRBJ2-7, with a possible D match to TRBD2 (5 bases). The V gene's germline CDR1 is SGHVS and CDR2 FNYEAQ. V lost 0 bases and J lost 1, with 7 bases in between. The CDR3 is made up of 14 amino acids. The CDR3 loop is CASSLAGGSYEQYF. The CDR3 DNA follows: TGTGCCAGCAGCTTAGCCGGAGGTTCCTACGAGCAGTACTTC. The variable domain in full, completed from reference TRBV7-6 and TRBJ2-7, reads GAGVSQSPRYKVTKRGQDVALRCDPISGHVSLYWYRQALGQGPEFLTYFNYEAQQDKSGLPNDRFSAERPEGSISTLTIQRTEQRDSAMYRCASSLAGGSYEQYFGPGTRLTVT.

This clonotype was seen ten or more times. The rearrangement uses TRBV28 and TRBJ2-5; D uncertain. Trimming pared 8 bases from V and 4 bases from J, leaving 5 bases between. Germline V gene lookup returns CDR1 MDHEN and CDR2 SYDVKM. The CDR3 totals 10 residues. This CDR3 is CASGGETQYF. The CDR3 DNA reads as TGTGCCAGCGGTGGAGAGACCCAGTACTTC.

This clonotype was seen more than once but under ten times. The chain uses TRBV12-3 or TRBV12-4 and TRBJ2-5; D may be TRBD2 (7 bases). Deletions cut 3 bases from V and 1 base from J, with 15 bases between. This CDR3 region has 16 residues. CDR3 sequence: CASSFWPGEGQETQYF. The CDR3 coding sequence is TGTGCCAGCAGTTTTTGGCCAGGGGAGGGCCAAGAGACCCAGTACTTC.

The chain combines TRBV7-8 with TRBJ2-7; D possibly corresponds to TRBD1 (6 bases). Germline V gene sequence: CDR1 SGHVS, CDR2 FQNEAQ. V lost 5 bases to trimming and J lost 3 bases, with 20 bases between them. CDR3 length equals 16 residues. The CDR3 nucleotides are TGTGCCAGCAGCCAGGGGCCCACCAGGCCGATCTACGAGCAGTACTTC. It is translated as CASSQGPTRPIYEQYF.

The chain couples TRBV7-6 to TRBJ2-1, with no clear D. CDR3 length: 16 amino acids. The germline V and J ends were trimmed by 4 bases and 6 bases, with 19 bases remaining between them. Germline assignment: CDR1 SGHVS and CDR2 FNYEAQ. The CDR3 sequence is CASSSSKSVQLNEQFF. In DNA form, the CDR3 reads TGTGCCAGCAGCTCCTCGAAGTCCGTTCAGCTCAATGAGCAGTTCTTC.